The entry below describes one T cell receptor (beta chain). The antigen remains undetermined. The data stem from a study of PD-1 blockade in classical Hodgkin lymphoma. Study results and limitations: When set against healthy donors, newly diagnosed patients were reported to show lower baseline TCR diversity.

Sample time point: newly diagnosed, previously untreated cHL patient sample. Investigators turned to newly diagnosed, untreated classical Hodgkin lymphoma PBMCs for comparison. The repertoire was sequenced with immunoSEQ multiplex PCR; TCRdb's copy has only in-frame clones and lacks some. The sample has some 70,000 clones; 85% to 95% are singletons. Trimming stripped 3 bases from V and 0 bases from J, with 11 bases between. CDR3 length: 16 residues. CDR1 and CDR2 (germline): KGHSH, LQKENI. J is TRBJ1-4 and V is TRBV18, with a tentative D call TRBD1 (6 bases). Sequencing used peripheral blood mononuclear cells (PBMCs). This receptor was obtained from a human donor with classical Hodgkin lymphoma. CDR3 nucleotides: TGTGCCAGCTCACCGGACAGTGGCGCAACTAATGAAAAACTGTTTTTT. Translated, it gives CASSPDSGATNEKLFF.